This entry features one T cell receptor beta chain sequence. CDR1 and CDR2 from the germline V gene are SGHAT and FQNNGV. The length of the CDR3 is 13 residues. The V end was cut by 5 bases, the J end by 5 bases, with 10 bases between. This entry belongs to a study of cytomegalovirus exposure and HLA in healthy donors. Primers: 60 Vbeta forward and 13 Jbeta reverse. The table came from immunoSEQ multiplex PCR; TCRdb's copy has only in-frame clones and leaves some out. The profile covers 100,000 or so clones, with roughly 83% appearing a single time and around 4% taken by the ten largest. The sequenced material came from PBMCs. The chain uses TRBV11-2 and TRBJ1-5; maybe TRBD1 (5 bases). The clonotype comes from a female donor in good health and CMV-seropositive. The CDR3 spells CASSPKGHQPQHF. The CDR3 DNA is TGTGCCAGCAGCCCTAAGGGGCATCAGCCCCAGCATTTT.